This T cell receptor beta chain was identified during a study of blood T cell repertoires in COVID-19. Overall study context: Sites across the United States, Italy and Spain contributed samples from acute and convalescent COVID-19. PBMCs, B-cell-depleted T cells, or T cells provided the cDNA or gDNA that made up the material.

This clone was seen ten or more times. Here immunoSEQ multiplex PCR was the method, and the copy in TCRdb shows in-frame clones only, minus some. Among a few hundred thousand clones listed, approximately 90% were seen once. The germline V gene encodes CDR1 SNHLY and CDR2 FYNNEI. After removal of 7 bases from V and 4 bases from J, the junction contained 8 bases not matched to a gene. This CDR3 has 15 residues. The genes are TRBV2 and TRBJ2-1; 9 bases match TRBD2. Sequencing input: peripheral blood. This clonotype was sampled from a woman in her late teens or twenties who had recovered from COVID-19. This CDR3 is CASTFGAGGYNEQFF. CDR3 nucleotide sequence: TGTGCCAGCACCTTTGGGGCGGGGGGGTACAATGAGCAGTTCTTC.